This T cell receptor beta chain is drawn from a study of human T cells and chemical hapten exposure. On the study more broadly: Weekly diphenylcyclopropenone doses were given to patients' scalps across the approximately 25-week study.

As for time point: patch test 2, 6 weeks after DPC sensitization. The treatment: therapeutic diphenylcyclopropenone sensitization with weekly scalp DPC. Alopecia patients, 18 to 70 years old and DPC-suitable, served as donors. Each CDR3 protein is one row after TCRdb ran MiXCR on the RACE reads. The sample lists fewer than 150,000 distinct CDR3 sequences; around 11% were seen once. The sample holds many counts of this clonotype. This CDR3 comprises 14 residues. Germline V gene sequence: CDR1 SGHVS, CDR2 FQNEAQ. Trimming cost V 3 bases and J 3 bases; bases outside gene matches: 2. The V and J genes are TRBV7-8 and TRBJ1-5; 7 bases are shared with TRBD1. Sequencing was performed on whole blood, taken in connection with sensitization to the hapten diphenylcyclopropenone (DPC). The TCR sequence derives from a woman aged 45-65 years with alopecia areata. Some clones in this sample may be carry-over from other donors' samples. This CDR3 reads CASSLGQLNQPQHF. The CDR3 DNA sequence: TGTGCCAGCAGCTTGGGACAGCTCAATCAGCCCCAGCATTTT.